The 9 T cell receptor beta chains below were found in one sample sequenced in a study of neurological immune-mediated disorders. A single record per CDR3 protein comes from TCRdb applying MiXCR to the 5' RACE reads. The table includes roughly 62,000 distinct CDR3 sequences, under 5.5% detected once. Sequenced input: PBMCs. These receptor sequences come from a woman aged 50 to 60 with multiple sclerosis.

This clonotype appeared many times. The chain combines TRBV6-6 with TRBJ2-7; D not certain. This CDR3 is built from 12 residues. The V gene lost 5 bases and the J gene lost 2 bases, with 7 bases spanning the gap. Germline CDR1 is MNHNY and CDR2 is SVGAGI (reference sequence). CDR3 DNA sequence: TGTGCCAGCAGTGAAAGCCCCTACGAGCAGTACTTC. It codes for CASSESPYEQYF.

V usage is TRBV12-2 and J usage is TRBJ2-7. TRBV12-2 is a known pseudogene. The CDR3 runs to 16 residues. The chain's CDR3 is CASRLTSPRGPYEQYV. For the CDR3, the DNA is TGTGCAAGTCGCTTGACCAGCCCAAGAGGACCCTACGAGCAGTACGTC.

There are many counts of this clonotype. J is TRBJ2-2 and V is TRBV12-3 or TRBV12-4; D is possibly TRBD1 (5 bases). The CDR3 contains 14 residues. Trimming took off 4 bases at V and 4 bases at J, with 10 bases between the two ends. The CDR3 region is CASSSTESTGELFF. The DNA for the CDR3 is TGTGCCAGCAGTTCGACAGAAAGCACCGGGGAGCTGTTTTTT.

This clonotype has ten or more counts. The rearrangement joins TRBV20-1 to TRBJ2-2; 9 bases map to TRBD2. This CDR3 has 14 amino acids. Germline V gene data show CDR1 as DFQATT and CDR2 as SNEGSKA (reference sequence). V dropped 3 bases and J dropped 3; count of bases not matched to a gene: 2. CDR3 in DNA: TGCAGTGCTAGGCGGGGGGGGTACACCGGGGAGCTGTTTTTT. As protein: CSARRGGYTGELFF.

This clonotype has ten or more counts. CDR3 sequence: CASSSDSYEQYF. Here the CDR3 DNA reads TGTGCCAGCAGTTCGGACAGCTACGAGCAGTACTTC. The gene calls are TRBV12-3 or TRBV12-4 and TRBJ2-7, with D tentatively TRBD1 (6 bases). V was trimmed by 4 bases and J by 3 bases, leaving 7 bases between them. The length of the CDR3 is 12 residues.

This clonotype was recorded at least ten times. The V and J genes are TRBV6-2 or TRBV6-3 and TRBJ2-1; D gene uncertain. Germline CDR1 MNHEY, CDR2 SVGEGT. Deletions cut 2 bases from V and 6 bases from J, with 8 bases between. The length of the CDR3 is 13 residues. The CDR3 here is CASSYRTANEQFF. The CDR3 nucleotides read TGTGCCAGCAGTTACCGGACGGCCAATGAGCAGTTCTTC.

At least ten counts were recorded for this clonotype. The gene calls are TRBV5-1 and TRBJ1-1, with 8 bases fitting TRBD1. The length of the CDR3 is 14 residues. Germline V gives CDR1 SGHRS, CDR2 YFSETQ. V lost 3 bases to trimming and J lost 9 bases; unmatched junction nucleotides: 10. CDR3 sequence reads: CASSWKGQDSQAFF. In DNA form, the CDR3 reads TGCGCCAGCAGCTGGAAGGGACAGGACTCTCAAGCTTTCTTT.

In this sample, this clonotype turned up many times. Here the CDR3 reads CASSLGGNSPLHF. DNA of the CDR3: TGTGCCAGCAGCTTGGGGGGAAATTCACCCCTCCACTTT. The rearrangement joins TRBV5-5 to TRBJ1-6, with unresolved D. V was shortened by 0 bases and J by 7 bases, with 5 bases between the two germline ends. The CDR3 is 13 amino acids. Germline V gives CDR1 SGHKS, CDR2 YYEKEE (reference sequence).

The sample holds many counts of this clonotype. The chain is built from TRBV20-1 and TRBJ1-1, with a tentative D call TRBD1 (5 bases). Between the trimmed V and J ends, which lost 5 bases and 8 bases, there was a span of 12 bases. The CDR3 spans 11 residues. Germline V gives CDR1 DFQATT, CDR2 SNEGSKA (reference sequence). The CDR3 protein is CSARGREEAFF. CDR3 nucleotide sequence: TGCAGTGCTCGGGGACGGGAGGAAGCTTTCTTT.